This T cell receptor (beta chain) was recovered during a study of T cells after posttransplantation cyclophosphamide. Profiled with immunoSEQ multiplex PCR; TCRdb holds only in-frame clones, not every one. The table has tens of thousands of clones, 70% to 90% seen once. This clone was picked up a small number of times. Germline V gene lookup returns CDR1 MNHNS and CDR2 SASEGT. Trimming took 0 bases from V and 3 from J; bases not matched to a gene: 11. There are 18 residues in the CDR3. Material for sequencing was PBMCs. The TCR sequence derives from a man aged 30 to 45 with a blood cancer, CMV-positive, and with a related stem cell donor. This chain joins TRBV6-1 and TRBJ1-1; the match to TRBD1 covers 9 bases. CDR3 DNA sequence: TGTGCCAGCAGTGAAGCGCTATATGGCACAGGGGGCTACACTGAAGCTTTCTTT. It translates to CASSEALYGTGGYTEAFF.